This is a list of T cell receptor beta chains from one sample in a study of OX40 agonist ivuxolimab in advanced cancers. TCRdb's table, derived via immunoSEQ multiplex PCR, lists solely in-frame clones and lacks some. The sample lists roughly 16,000 clones; 60% to 85% were seen once. The sequencing used CD4+ or CD8+ T cells sorted from blood, collected in a trial of the OX40 agonist ivuxolimab. These receptors came from an adult with an advanced solid tumor such as melanoma, head and neck, liver or kidney cancer. Each CDR3 is given with its conserved first and last residue. Each record gives: CDR3 length, V gene, D gene, clone size, J gene, CDR3 protein, CDR3 DNA. The D gene is left open where the match is weak. Size tells how often a clone was seen (once, few, many) or the class of an expanded clone, and some rows leave it out.

len: 13; v_gene: TRBV6-5; d_gene: NA; abundance: NA; j_gene: TRBJ1-1; CDR3aa: CASSEQGNTEAFF; CDR3nt: TGTGCCAGCAGTGAACAGGGGAACACTGAAGCTTTCTTT
len: 17; v_gene: TRBV2; d_gene: NA; abundance: NA; j_gene: TRBJ2-5; CDR3aa: CASSPRGLAPIGETQYF; CDR3nt: TGTGCCAGCAGTCCAAGGGGATTAGCACCTATCGGGGAGACCCAGTACTTC
len: 13; v_gene: TRBV6-6; d_gene: NA; abundance: NA; j_gene: TRBJ1-2; CDR3aa: CASSYSKGDGYTF; CDR3nt: TGTGCCAGCAGTTACTCGAAGGGGGATGGCTACACCTTC
len: 15; v_gene: TRBV2; d_gene: TRBD2; abundance: NA; j_gene: TRBJ2-7; CDR3aa: CASRVSGGEPYGQYF; CDR3nt: TGTGCCAGCAGAGTAAGCGGGGGGGAACCTTATGGGCAGTACTTC
len: 14; v_gene: TRBV27; d_gene: NA; abundance: NA; j_gene: TRBJ2-3; CDR3aa: CASSYVGGTDTQYF; CDR3nt: TGTGCCAGCAGTTATGTCGGGGGCACAGATACGCAGTATTTT
len: 17; v_gene: TRBV19; d_gene: TRBD1; abundance: few; j_gene: TRBJ2-2; CDR3aa: CASSISDRDPNTGELFF; CDR3nt: TGTGCCAGTAGTATCTCGGACAGGGACCCGAACACCGGGGAGCTGTTTTTT
len: 16; v_gene: TRBV5-1; d_gene: NA; abundance: NA; j_gene: TRBJ2-5; CDR3aa: CASSPLPGTYQETQYF; CDR3nt: TGCGCCAGCAGCCCGCTCCCCGGGACCTACCAAGAGACCCAGTACTTC
len: 15; v_gene: TRBV4-3; d_gene: NA; abundance: NA; j_gene: TRBJ2-1; CDR3aa: CASSPAFRTYNEQFF; CDR3nt: TGCGCCAGCAGCCCAGCGTTTCGTACCTACAATGAGCAGTTCTTC
len: 14; v_gene: TRBV4-1; d_gene: NA; abundance: NA; j_gene: TRBJ1-4; CDR3aa: CASSQGDGNEKLFF; CDR3nt: TGCGCCAGCAGCCAAGGGGACGGGAATGAAAAACTGTTTTTT
len: 13; v_gene: TRBV4-2; d_gene: NA; abundance: NA; j_gene: TRBJ2-1; CDR3aa: CASSRTAYNEQFF; CDR3nt: TGTGCCAGCAGCCGGACAGCGTACAATGAGCAGTTCTTC
len: 16; v_gene: TRBV4-3; d_gene: NA; abundance: NA; j_gene: TRBJ2-6; CDR3aa: CASSQDVAGGANVLTF; CDR3nt: TGCGCCAGCAGCCAAGATGTCGCAGGTGGGGCCAACGTCCTGACTTTC
len: 15; v_gene: TRBV27; d_gene: NA; abundance: NA; j_gene: TRBJ2-1; CDR3aa: CASSVFSSSYNEQFF; CDR3nt: TGTGCCAGCTCAGTTTTCAGTAGCTCCTACAATGAGCAGTTCTTC
len: 15; v_gene: TRBV9; d_gene: TRBD2; abundance: once; j_gene: TRBJ2-5; CDR3aa: CASSPRTSGAETQYF; CDR3nt: TGTGCCAGCAGCCCCCGGACTAGCGGGGCGGAGACCCAGTACTTC
len: 12; v_gene: TRBV29-1; d_gene: NA; abundance: NA; j_gene: TRBJ2-1; CDR3aa: CSVYPRGNEQFF; CDR3nt: TGCAGCGTTTACCCCCGGGGCAATGAGCAGTTCTTC
len: 12; v_gene: TRBV7-6; d_gene: NA; abundance: few; j_gene: TRBJ2-2; CDR3aa: CASSLGAGELFF; CDR3nt: TGTGCCAGCAGCTTAGGGGCCGGGGAGCTGTTTTTT
len: 17; v_gene: TRBV10-2; d_gene: TRBD2; abundance: NA; j_gene: TRBJ2-1; CDR3aa: CASSGRTSGSHYNEQFF; CDR3nt: TGCGCCAGCAGTGGCCGGACTAGCGGGAGTCACTACAATGAGCAGTTCTTC
len: 18; v_gene: TRBV4-1; d_gene: TRBD2; abundance: NA; j_gene: TRBJ2-3; CDR3aa: CASSVRGRGGLGTDTQYF; CDR3nt: TGCGCCAGCAGCGTACGAGGGCGGGGGGGCCTCGGCACAGATACGCAGTATTTT
len: 17; v_gene: TRBV15; d_gene: TRBD1; abundance: NA; j_gene: TRBJ2-2; CDR3aa: CATSRDKGQETDGELFF; CDR3nt: TGTGCCACCAGCAGAGATAAGGGACAGGAAACCGACGGGGAGCTGTTTTTT
len: 16; v_gene: TRBV19; d_gene: NA; abundance: NA; j_gene: TRBJ2-1; CDR3aa: CASSIIHRVGYNEQFF; CDR3nt: TGTGCCAGTAGTATAATCCACAGGGTGGGCTACAATGAGCAGTTCTTC
len: 16; v_gene: TRBV7-9; d_gene: TRBD2; abundance: NA; j_gene: TRBJ2-7; CDR3aa: CASSLAASGGYHEQYF; CDR3nt: TGTGCCAGCAGCTTAGCGGCTAGCGGGGGCTACCACGAGCAGTACTTC
len: 13; v_gene: TRBV27; d_gene: NA; abundance: NA; j_gene: TRBJ2-1; CDR3aa: CASSLGGHNEQFF; CDR3nt: TGTGCCAGCAGTTTGGGGGGGCACAATGAGCAGTTCTTC
len: 12; v_gene: TRBV11-2; d_gene: NA; abundance: NA; j_gene: TRBJ2-5; CDR3aa: CASSPSGETQYF; CDR3nt: TGTGCCAGCAGCCCATCGGGAGAGACCCAGTACTTC
len: 10; v_gene: TRBV29-1; d_gene: NA; abundance: NA; j_gene: TRBJ1-2; CDR3aa: CSVFRTGYTF; CDR3nt: TGCAGCGTTTTCCGGACCGGCTACACCTTC
len: 17; v_gene: TRBV9; d_gene: TRBD1; abundance: NA; j_gene: TRBJ2-1; CDR3aa: CASSVKKTGGSYNEQFF; CDR3nt: TGTGCCAGCAGCGTAAAAAAGACAGGGGGCTCCTACAATGAGCAGTTCTTC
len: 12; v_gene: TRBV2; d_gene: NA; abundance: NA; j_gene: TRBJ1-2; CDR3aa: CASSPAGAGYTF; CDR3nt: TGTGCCAGCAGTCCGGCCGGGGCCGGCTACACCTTC
len: 13; v_gene: TRBV2; d_gene: NA; abundance: NA; j_gene: TRBJ1-3; CDR3aa: CASSEWAGNTIYF; CDR3nt: TGTGCCAGCAGTGAATGGGCTGGAAACACCATATATTTT
len: 16; v_gene: TRBV15; d_gene: TRBD2; abundance: medium-sized; j_gene: TRBJ2-1; CDR3aa: CATSRDGTSGYNEQFF; CDR3nt: TGTGCCACCAGCAGAGATGGGACTAGCGGGTACAATGAGCAGTTCTTC
len: 17; v_gene: TRBV9; d_gene: NA; abundance: NA; j_gene: TRBJ1-2; CDR3aa: CASSAPAGLSPYYGYTF; CDR3nt: TGTGCCAGCAGCGCCCCGGCAGGGTTGTCCCCGTACTATGGCTACACCTTC
len: 14; v_gene: TRBV7-9; d_gene: NA; abundance: NA; j_gene: TRBJ2-7; CDR3aa: CASSSQSRGYEQYF; CDR3nt: TGTGCCAGCAGCTCCCAGTCCCGGGGCTACGAGCAGTACTTC
len: 13; v_gene: TRBV27; d_gene: TRBD1; abundance: NA; j_gene: TRBJ2-1; CDR3aa: CASSLDRANEQFF; CDR3nt: TGTGCCAGCAGTTTAGACAGGGCCAATGAGCAGTTCTTC
len: 14; v_gene: TRBV15; d_gene: TRBD1; abundance: NA; j_gene: TRBJ2-1; CDR3aa: CATSQGTGDNEQFF; CDR3nt: TGTGCCACCAGCCAGGGGACAGGGGACAATGAGCAGTTCTTC
len: 13; v_gene: TRBV6-5; d_gene: TRBD1; abundance: few; j_gene: TRBJ1-5; CDR3aa: CATSTGDNQPQHF; CDR3nt: TGTGCCACATCTACAGGGGACAATCAGCCCCAGCATTTT
len: 13; v_gene: TRBV19; d_gene: TRBD1; abundance: few; j_gene: TRBJ2-1; CDR3aa: CASGDRGYNEQFF; CDR3nt: TGTGCCAGTGGGGACAGGGGGTACAATGAGCAGTTCTTC
len: 16; v_gene: TRBV15; d_gene: TRBD1; abundance: NA; j_gene: TRBJ1-3; CDR3aa: CATSRDQQGDGNTIYF; CDR3nt: TGTGCCACCAGCAGAGATCAACAGGGGGATGGAAACACCATATATTTT
len: 15; v_gene: TRBV6-1; d_gene: NA; abundance: few; j_gene: TRBJ1-1; CDR3aa: CASSEWGAGNTEAFF; CDR3nt: TGTGCCAGCAGTGAATGGGGGGCGGGGAACACTGAAGCTTTCTTT
len: 13; v_gene: TRBV5-6; d_gene: TRBD2; abundance: NA; j_gene: TRBJ2-4; CDR3aa: CASSLRGRDIQYF; CDR3nt: TGTGCCAGCAGCTTGAGAGGGAGGGACATTCAGTACTTC
len: 13; v_gene: TRBV13; d_gene: NA; abundance: few; j_gene: TRBJ2-1; CDR3aa: CASSEDWGYEQFF; CDR3nt: TGTGCCAGCAGCGAAGACTGGGGGTATGAGCAGTTCTTC
len: 12; v_gene: TRBV2; d_gene: NA; abundance: NA; j_gene: TRBJ2-1; CDR3aa: CASSEYVGDQFF; CDR3nt: TGTGCCAGCAGTGAGTATGTCGGGGATCAGTTCTTC
len: 14; v_gene: TRBV29-1; d_gene: NA; abundance: NA; j_gene: TRBJ1-5; CDR3aa: CSVGKAGSDQPQHF; CDR3nt: TGCAGCGTGGGGAAGGCAGGGAGTGATCAGCCCCAGCATTTT
len: 16; v_gene: TRBV6-1; d_gene: TRBD1; abundance: few; j_gene: TRBJ1-6; CDR3aa: CASSEEPGQGDSPLHF; CDR3nt: TGTGCCAGCAGTGAGGAGCCGGGACAGGGAGATTCACCCCTCCACTTT
len: 13; v_gene: TRBV6-6; d_gene: NA; abundance: NA; j_gene: TRBJ1-5; CDR3aa: CASRVILNQPQHF; CDR3nt: TGTGCCAGCAGGGTTATCCTCAATCAGCCCCAGCATTTT